This T cell receptor beta chain was found in a study of identical twins. This CDR3 has 11 residues. The V end lost 5 bases, the J end lost 8 bases, and 8 bases lay between the germline ends. Germline V CDR1 and CDR2: MGHDK, SYGVNS. TCRdb analysed the 5' RACE reads with MiXCR anew, one entry per CDR3 protein. The sample lists about 520,000 distinct CDR3 sequences, 20% to 25% seen once, with under 0.95% in the top ten. The same sample was also studied in work on T cells expressing NK-cell markers. That report adds: According to the study, TCR beta repertoires originated from sorted CD3+CD56+NKG2C+, CD3+CD56+NKG2C- and CD3+CD56-NKG2C+ T cells. Eight donors were sequenced, of whom seven were HCMV-seropositive, while the remaining one was HCMV-seronegative. In more than 5 donors, dominant CD3+CD56+NKG2C+ clones formed about 1.0-7.5% of CD8+ cells. The same clonotypes also predominated in the CD3+CD56-NKG2C+ fraction of four donors.

This clonotype originated in a woman under 30 in good health. Sequences were obtained from CD4+ T cells sorted from blood. The genes are TRBV25-1 and TRBJ2-3; unclear D gene. For the CDR3, the DNA is TGTGCCAGCAGTCAAGCCCGTACGCAGTATTTT. Translated: CASSQARTQYF. Full variable domain (missing parts from reference TRBV25-1 and TRBJ2-3): EADIYQTPRYLVIGTGKKITLECSQTMGHDKMYWYQQDPGMELHLIHYSYGVNSTEKGDLSSESTVSRIRTEHFPLTLESARPSHTSQYLCASSQARTQYFGPGTRLTVL.